One and the same sample provided the 12 T cell receptor beta chains below, sequenced in a study of cytomegalovirus exposure and HLA in healthy donors. The PCR contained 60 Vbeta and 13 Jbeta primers. Here immunoSEQ multiplex PCR was the method, and the copy in TCRdb shows in-frame clones only, minus some. This sample carries 150,000 to 200,000 clones, with 0.65% to 0.9% going to the ten biggest clones. The sequencing input was PBMCs. The receptor set was obtained from a woman younger than 30 in good health and CMV-seropositive.

The chain recombines TRBV14 with TRBJ2-1; no reliable D call. Germline V lookup: CDR1 SGHDN, CDR2 FVKESK. The CDR3 spans 13 residues. V lost 1 base, J lost 4 bases, and 5 bases lay in between. The CDR3 here is CASSQARYNEQFF. The CDR3 DNA sequence: TGTGCCAGCAGCCAAGCCAGATACAATGAGCAGTTCTTC.

The chain recombines TRBV11-2 with TRBJ1-2; D is undetermined. V dropped 0 bases and J dropped 4 bases, with 3 bases sitting between them. CDR3 length: 12 amino acids. Per the germline V gene, CDR1 is SGHAT and CDR2 is FQNNGV. The chain's CDR3 is CASSLDGYGYTF. DNA for the CDR3: TGTGCCAGCAGCTTAGACGGCTATGGCTACACCTTC.

The chain has TRBV5-4 and TRBJ1-5, with D perhaps matching TRBD1 (6 bases). V lost 5 bases and J lost 3, with 9 bases in between. In germline, CDR1 is SGHNT, CDR2 YYREEE (reference sequence). CDR3 length equals 13 residues. The CDR3 DNA sequence: TGTGCCAGCAGTTGGGACACCAATCAGCCCCAGCATTTT. Encoded protein: CASSWDTNQPQHF.

The chain joins TRBV6-5 to TRBJ2-7, with TRBD1 matching 9 bases. The CDR3 is 14 amino acids. Germline CDR1 and CDR2: MNHEY and SVGAGI. With 5 bases clipped from V and 3 bases from J, the junction kept 5 bases outside the gene matches. CDR3 coding DNA: TGTGCCAGCAGTAAGACAGGGGGACGCTACGAGCAGTACTTC. Translation: CASSKTGGRYEQYF.

This chain uses TRBV28 with TRBJ1-5; 9 bases are a match to TRBD1. The CDR3 length is 13 residues. V lost 6 bases and J lost 5; bases outside the gene matches: 2. Germline assignment: CDR1 MDHEN and CDR2 SYDVKM. The CDR3: CASRQGADQPQHF. In DNA, the CDR3 is TGTGCCAGCAGACAGGGGGCAGATCAGCCCCAGCATTTT. The full variable domain, completed using reference TRBV28 and TRBJ1-5, is DVKVTQSSRYLVKRTGEKVFLECVQDMDHENMFWYRQDPGLGLRLIYFSYDVKMKEKGDIPEGYSVSREKKERFSLILESASTNQTSMYLCASRQGADQPQHFGDGTRLSIL.

The chain uses TRBV2 and TRBJ1-6, with 7 bases identical to TRBD1. Germline CDR1 SNHLY, CDR2 FYNNEI. The V gene end was trimmed by 7 bases and the J gene end by 8 bases; junction bases not matched to a gene: 2. This CDR3 has 12 residues. This CDR3 is CASIDRDSPLHF. The CDR3, as DNA: TGTGCCAGCATTGACAGGGATTCACCCCTCCACTTT.

The rearrangement links TRBV30 to TRBJ2-3; 11 bases match TRBD2. The junction had 12 bases not matched to a gene; V was cut back by 4 bases and J by 3 bases. Per the germline V gene, CDR1 is GTSNPN and CDR2 is SVGIG (reference sequence). The CDR3 is made up of 17 amino acids. The CDR3 sequence: CAWIPPLTSGNTDTQYF. The CDR3 bases are TGTGCCTGGATCCCACCCCTGACTAGCGGGAATACAGATACGCAGTATTTT.

The CDR3 sequence is CASSSTGGHGETQYF. The CDR3 DNA reads as TGCGCCAGCAGCTCAACAGGGGGTCACGGAGAGACCCAGTACTTC. The chain employs TRBV5-1 and TRBJ2-5; 8 nucleotides line up with TRBD1. V lost 3 bases to trimming and J lost 4 bases; unmatched junction nucleotides: 8. The CDR3 loop spans 15 amino acids. Germline assignment: CDR1 SGHRS and CDR2 YFSETQ.

This chain links TRBV11-3 with TRBJ1-3; no firm D call. Germline lookup yields CDR1 SGHNT and CDR2 YENEEA. The germline V and J ends were trimmed by 4 bases and 0 bases, with 13 bases remaining between them. The CDR3 totals 16 residues. Here the CDR3 reads CASSSSEVPSGNTIYF. DNA for the CDR3: TGTGCCAGCAGCTCATCGGAGGTCCCCTCTGGAAACACCATATATTTT.

The chain is built from TRBV11-3 and TRBJ2-7, with a possible D match to TRBD1 (6 bases). This CDR3 contains 13 residues. Germline V gives CDR1 SGHNT, CDR2 YENEEA. The V and J ends lost 3 bases and 5 bases respectively, with 11 bases between them. The CDR3 DNA sequence: TGTGCCAGCAGCTTGGGGAACAGGGACGAGCAGTACTTC. Residues: CASSLGNRDEQYF. Together with reference TRBV11-3 and TRBJ2-7, the CDR3 gives the full variable domain: EAGVVQSPRYKIIEKKQPVAFWCNPISGHNTLYWYLQNLGQGPELLIRYENEEAVDDSQLPKDRFSAERLKGVDSTLKIQPAELGDSAVYLCASSLGNRDEQYFGPGTRLTVT.

This rearrangement joins TRBV12-5 to TRBJ2-7, with D possibly being TRBD1 (5 bases). The CDR3 consists of 11 residues. Germline loops: CDR1 LGHNT, CDR2 FRNRAP. V was cut by 6 bases and J by 9 bases, with 12 bases left in between. The CDR3 reads CASGPGAPQYF. For the CDR3, the DNA is TGTGCTAGTGGCCCTGGGGCCCCGCAGTACTTC.

The rearrangement links TRBV6-1 to TRBJ1-4; TRBD1 matches 8 bases. V dropped 3 bases and J dropped 6; count of bases not matched to a gene: 9. CDR1 is MNHNS and CDR2 is SASEGT in the germline V gene. The CDR3 has 16 residues. As DNA, the CDR3 is TGTGCCAGCAGTGACCGGATAGGACAGGGTGATGAAAAACTGTTTTTT. Translation: CASSDRIGQGDEKLFF.